This T cell receptor (beta chain) stems from a study of CXCR3-negative and CXCR3-positive naive CD8 T cells. General observations from the study: Memory cells showed distinct TRBV-TRBJ patterns, while the two naive subsets matched. Similarly elevated diversity marked both naive subsets, with memory CD8+ cells showing far lower diversity. Cryopreserved PBMCs had partly decreased CXCR3 expression; fresh PBMCs were used in most assays. Against CXCR3-negative naive cells, CXCR3-positive naive cells showed more hydrophobic TRB CDR3s.

Naive CD8+ T cells displayed a CD45RO-CCR7+CD27+CD95- phenotype. CDR1 LNHDA and CDR2 SQIVND come from the germline V gene (reference sequence). CDR3 length equals 11 residues. A note on this clonotype: Its antigen is not known.

Via 5' RACE with UMI labels, TRB cDNA libraries were prepared. TCRdb reanalyzed the 5' RACE reads, giving one entry per CDR3 protein sequence and no DNA. Its listing shows approximately 98,000 distinct CDR3 sequences. The receptor was isolated from a human donor in good health. Some clones in this sample may be carry-over from other donors' samples. The chain couples TRBV19 to TRBJ1-2. Sequenced material: naive CXCR3+ CD8+ T cells from blood. As to subset: CD45RO-CCR7+CD27+CD95- naive CD8+ T cells expressing CXCR3 (TNR3+). CDR3 amino acids: CAGRGGAGYTF.